This T cell receptor (beta chain) was profiled in a study of shared clonotypes between healthy human individuals. Study information: Researchers assigned three CD4 naive, three CD4 memory, two CD8 naive and one CD8 memory plate to each donor.

To note about this clone: Its antigen is unidentified.

CD8 cells classed as naive were CD45RO-negative and positively selected for CCR7, excluding terminally differentiated effector memory CD45RA+ cells. Recent acute infections and vaccinations were absent in the healthy HIV-negative adult donors. V shed 4 bases and J shed 0 bases, with 11 bases lying between them. Germline values: CDR1 SGHTS, CDR2 YDEGEE. CDR3 size: 14 residues. General study findings and limits: A generally larger estimated richness was seen in naive subsets than in memory subsets.

Sorted-subset replicate PCR reactions were performed with about 200 ng DNA, corresponding to 25,000 to 35,000 T cell genomes. TCRdb keeps only in-frame clones here, not all; method: immunoSEQ multiplex PCR. The profile covers approximately 840,000 clones, with roughly 96% appearing a single time and less than 0.25% taken by the ten largest. This TCR came from a man aged 25 to 40 in good health. Sequenced input: naive CD8+ T cells sorted from blood. The V gene is TRBV5-8, the J gene TRBJ2-7, with unresolved D. In DNA form, the CDR3 reads TGTGCCAGCAGCACACCCCATACCTCCTACGAGCAGTACTTC. It translates to CASSTPHTSYEQYF.